The source of this T cell receptor beta chain is a study of identical twins. Study outcomes and limitations: Low generation-probability sequences were in excess among twin-shared out-of-frame alpha sequences. Fewer insertions characterized abundant cord blood beta clonotypes, whereas memory repertoires showed none. Monozygotic twin pairs showed more out-of-frame TCR alpha sharing than models estimated.

A single count supports this clonotype. Its antigen is unidentified. Germline CDR1 is SNHLY and CDR2 is FYNNEI. The CDR3 runs to 15 residues. V was trimmed by 10 bases and J by 0 bases, leaving 15 bases between them. Via MiXCR, TCRdb re-called the 5' RACE reads, giving one row per CDR3 protein. The sample lists roughly 490,000 distinct CDR3 sequences, about 13% occurring once. Separately, the same data were catalogued under a study of yellow fever vaccine responses in identical twins.

This TCR derives from a woman aged 18-35 years in good health. Sequenced input: CD4+ T cells sorted from blood. V and J are TRBV2 and TRBJ2-2, with a possible D match to TRBD2 (6 bases). This CDR3 reads CAKGTRGTNTGELFF. The CDR3 nucleotides are TGTGCCAAAGGGACTCGCGGGACGAACACCGGGGAGCTGTTTTTT.